This T cell receptor beta chain was recorded in a study of blood T cell repertoires in COVID-19. Overall study: From T cells, B-cell-depleted T cells, or PBMCs came the material, which was cDNA or gDNA.

The method was immunoSEQ multiplex PCR; TCRdb's version includes in-frame clones alone and lacks a portion of them. The sample includes around 250,000 clones, approximately 90% seen only once; the top ten take 2.5% to 3%. The study drew participants aged about 18 to 95 years from fewer than 30 US areas. The CDR3 covers 17 residues. CDR1 and CDR2 (germline): SGDLS, YYNGEE. V was clipped by 0 bases and J by 6 bases; unmatched bases: 10. V and J are TRBV9 and TRBJ2-7; 12 bases fit TRBD2. This TCR was recovered from a man aged 35-49 years who had been exposed to COVID-19. Material for sequencing was PBMCs or T cells enriched from blood (not recorded which). The CDR3 is CASSVASGGLAGSEQYF. The CDR3 region has the DNA TGTGCCAGCAGCGTAGCTTCAGGCGGACTAGCGGGATCCGAGCAGTACTTC.